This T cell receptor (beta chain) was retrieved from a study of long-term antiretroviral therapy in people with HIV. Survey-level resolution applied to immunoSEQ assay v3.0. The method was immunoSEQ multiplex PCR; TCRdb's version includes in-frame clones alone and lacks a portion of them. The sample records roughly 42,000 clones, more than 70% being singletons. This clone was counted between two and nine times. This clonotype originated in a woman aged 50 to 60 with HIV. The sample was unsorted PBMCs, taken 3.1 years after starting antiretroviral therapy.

The CDR3 DNA is TGTGCCAGCAGCTTGACCGGGACAGGGACCTACGAGCAGTACTTC. It translates to CASSLTGTGTYEQYF. The chain combines TRBV7-2 with TRBJ2-7; TRBD1 agrees at 9 bases. In germline, CDR1 is SGHTA, CDR2 FQGNSA. V was clipped by 3 bases and J by 2 bases; unmatched bases: 5. The CDR3 length is 15 residues.